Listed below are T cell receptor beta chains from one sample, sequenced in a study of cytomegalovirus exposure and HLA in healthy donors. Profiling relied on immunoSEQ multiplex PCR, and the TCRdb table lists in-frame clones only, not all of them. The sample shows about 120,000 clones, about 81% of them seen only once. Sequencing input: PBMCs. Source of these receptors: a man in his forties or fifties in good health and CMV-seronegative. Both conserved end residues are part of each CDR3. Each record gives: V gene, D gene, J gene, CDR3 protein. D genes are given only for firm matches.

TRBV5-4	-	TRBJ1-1	CASSLALGAEAFF
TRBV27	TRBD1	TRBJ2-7	CASSRSPGQGIDEQYF
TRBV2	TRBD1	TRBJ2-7	CASSDGQGAYEQYF
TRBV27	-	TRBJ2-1	CASRKGGPGPRGSEQFF
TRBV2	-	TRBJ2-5	CASSEGGLGGQTQYF
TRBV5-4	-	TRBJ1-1	CASSLAGGLMNTEAFF
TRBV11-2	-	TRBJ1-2	CASSPRGGGVYGYTF
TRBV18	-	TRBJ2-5	CASSPYDIGSGETQYF
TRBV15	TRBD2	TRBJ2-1	CATSRGGTSGTDEQFF
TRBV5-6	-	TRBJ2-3	CASSPGWGLLTDTQYF
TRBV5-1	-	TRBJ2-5	CASTRGQETQYF